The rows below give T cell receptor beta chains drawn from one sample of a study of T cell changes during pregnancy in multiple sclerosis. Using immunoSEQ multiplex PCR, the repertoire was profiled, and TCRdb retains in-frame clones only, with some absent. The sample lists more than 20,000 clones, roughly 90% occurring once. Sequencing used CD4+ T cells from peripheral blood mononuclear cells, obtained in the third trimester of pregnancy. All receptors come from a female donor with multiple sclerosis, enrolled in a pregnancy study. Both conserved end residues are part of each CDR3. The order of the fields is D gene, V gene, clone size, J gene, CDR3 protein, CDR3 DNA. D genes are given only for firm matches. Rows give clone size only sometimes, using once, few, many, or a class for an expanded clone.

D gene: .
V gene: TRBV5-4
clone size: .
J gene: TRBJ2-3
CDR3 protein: CASSSDQDRETQYF
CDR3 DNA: TGTGCCAGCAGCTCCGACCAGGACAGAGAAACGCAGTATTTT

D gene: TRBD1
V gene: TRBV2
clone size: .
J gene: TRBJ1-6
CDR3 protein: CASSVYRGNSPLHF
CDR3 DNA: TGTGCCAGCAGTGTATACAGGGGGAATTCACCCCTCCACTTT

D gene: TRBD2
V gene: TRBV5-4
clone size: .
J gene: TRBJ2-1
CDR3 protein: CASSLSGGGFGEQFF
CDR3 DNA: TGTGCCAGCAGCTTGAGTGGCGGGGGGTTTGGGGAGCAGTTCTTC

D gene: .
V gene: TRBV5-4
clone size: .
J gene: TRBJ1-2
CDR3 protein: CASSLDRDYGYTF
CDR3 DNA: TGTGCCAGCAGCTTGGACAGGGACTATGGCTACACCTTC

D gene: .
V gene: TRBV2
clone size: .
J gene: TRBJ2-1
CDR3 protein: CASSNQGLSYNEQFF
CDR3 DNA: TGTGCCAGCTCGAACCAGGGTCTCTCCTACAATGAGCAGTTCTTC

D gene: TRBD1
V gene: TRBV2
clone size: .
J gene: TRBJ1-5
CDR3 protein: CASSFDRARGQPQHF
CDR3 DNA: TGTGCCAGCAGCTTCGACAGGGCAAGGGGACAGCCCCAGCATTTT

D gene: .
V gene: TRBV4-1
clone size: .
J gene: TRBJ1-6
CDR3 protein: CASSQDGEAPLHF
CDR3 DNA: TGCGCCAGCAGCCAAGATGGGGAGGCACCCCTCCACTTT

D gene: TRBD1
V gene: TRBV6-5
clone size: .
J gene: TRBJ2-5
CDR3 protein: CASSYGMTGMETQYF
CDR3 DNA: TGTGCCAGCAGTTACGGAATGACAGGGATGGAGACCCAGTACTTC

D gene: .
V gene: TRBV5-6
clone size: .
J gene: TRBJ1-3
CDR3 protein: CASSRKTGGQNTIYF
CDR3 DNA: TGTGCCAGCAGCCGCAAGACCGGGGGGCAAAACACCATATATTTT

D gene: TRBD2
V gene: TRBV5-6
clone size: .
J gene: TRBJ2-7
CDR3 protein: CASSWRGSTRQYF
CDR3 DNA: TGTGCCAGCAGCTGGCGGGGGTCTACGAGGCAGTACTTC

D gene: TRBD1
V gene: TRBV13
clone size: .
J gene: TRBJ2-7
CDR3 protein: CASSSRDSYEQYF
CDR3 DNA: TGTGCCAGCAGCTCTCGGGACAGCTACGAGCAGTACTTC

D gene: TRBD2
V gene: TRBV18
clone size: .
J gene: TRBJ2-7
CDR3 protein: CASSPGLAYEQYF
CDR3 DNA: TGTGCCAGCTCACCGGGACTAGCCTACGAGCAGTACTTC

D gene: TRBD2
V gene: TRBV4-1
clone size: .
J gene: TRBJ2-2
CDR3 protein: CASSQEAGGNTGELFF
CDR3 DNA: TGCGCCAGCAGCCAAGAGGCGGGGGGGAACACCGGGGAGCTGTTTTTT

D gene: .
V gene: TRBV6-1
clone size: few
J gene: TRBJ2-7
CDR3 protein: CASSARFYEQYF
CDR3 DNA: TGTGCCAGCAGTGCCCGGTTCTACGAGCAGTACTTC

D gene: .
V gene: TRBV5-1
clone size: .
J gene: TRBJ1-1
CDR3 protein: CASSPQGNTEAFF
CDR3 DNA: TGCGCCAGCAGCCCCCAGGGGAACACTGAAGCTTTCTTT

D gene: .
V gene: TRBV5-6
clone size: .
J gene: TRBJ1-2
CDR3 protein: CASSLGPAGTYLGYTF
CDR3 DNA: TGTGCCAGCAGCTTGGGTCCGGCGGGAACCTATTTGGGCTACACCTTC

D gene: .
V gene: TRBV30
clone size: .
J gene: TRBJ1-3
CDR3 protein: CACTTGPGNTIYF
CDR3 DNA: TGTGCCTGTACTACAGGACCTGGAAACACCATATATTTT

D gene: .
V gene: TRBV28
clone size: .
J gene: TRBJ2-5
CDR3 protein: CASSAPGEETQYF
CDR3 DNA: TGTGCCAGCAGCGCCCCAGGGGAAGAGACCCAGTACTTC